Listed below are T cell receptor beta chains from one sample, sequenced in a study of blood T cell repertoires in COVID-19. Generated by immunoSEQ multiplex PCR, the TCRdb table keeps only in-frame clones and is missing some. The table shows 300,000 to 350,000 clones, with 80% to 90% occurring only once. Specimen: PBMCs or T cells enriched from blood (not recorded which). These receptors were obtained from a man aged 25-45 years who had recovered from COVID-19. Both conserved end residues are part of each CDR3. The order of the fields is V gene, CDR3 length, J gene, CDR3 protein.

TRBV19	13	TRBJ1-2	CASSFRSSYGYTF
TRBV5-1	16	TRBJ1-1	CASSLQVQGFGTEAFF
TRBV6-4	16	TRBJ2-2	CASSDSGRSNTGELFF
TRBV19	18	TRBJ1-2	CASSIDGGDGQRRYGYTF
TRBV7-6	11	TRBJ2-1	CASSLSGEQFF
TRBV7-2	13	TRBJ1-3	CASSLGAGNTIYF
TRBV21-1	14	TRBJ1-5	CASSNGTYRQPQHF
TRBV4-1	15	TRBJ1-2	CASSQTGQGGEGYTF
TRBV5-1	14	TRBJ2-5	CASSRTSGQETQYF
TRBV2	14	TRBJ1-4	CASSPDTQNEKLFF
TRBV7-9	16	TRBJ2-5	CASSPGTGSSKETQYF
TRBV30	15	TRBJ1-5	CAWGMGRGVREPQHF
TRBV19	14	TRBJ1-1	CASSISGSPTEAFF
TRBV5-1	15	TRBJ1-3	CASRMDRGAGNTIYF
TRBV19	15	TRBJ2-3	CASTPTSSRGDTQYF
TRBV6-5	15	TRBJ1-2	CASSYSDRLPGGYTF
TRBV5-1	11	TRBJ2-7	CASSLDREQYF
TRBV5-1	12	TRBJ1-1	CASSFWGPEAFF
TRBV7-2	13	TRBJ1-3	CASSFREPNTIYF
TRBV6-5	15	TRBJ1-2	CASSSTRDRGVGYTF
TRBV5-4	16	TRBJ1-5	CASSREVSKSNQPQHF
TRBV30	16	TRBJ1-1	CAWSVGQLSWDTEAFF
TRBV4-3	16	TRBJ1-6	CASSQVGFGVDSPLHF
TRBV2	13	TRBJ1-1	CASVGHLNTEAFF
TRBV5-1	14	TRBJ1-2	CASSLNPGGDGYTF
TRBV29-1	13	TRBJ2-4	CSVGGQGGNIQYF
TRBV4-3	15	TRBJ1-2	CASSQLDREGYGYTF
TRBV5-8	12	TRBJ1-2	CASSSGYYGYTF
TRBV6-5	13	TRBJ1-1	CASRQRWETEAFF
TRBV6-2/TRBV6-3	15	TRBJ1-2	CASSPPPTGGYGYTF
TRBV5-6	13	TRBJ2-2	CASTEQNTGELFF
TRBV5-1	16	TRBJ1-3	CASSLGQARSGNTIYF
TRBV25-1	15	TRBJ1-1	CASSEWGQGVTEAFF
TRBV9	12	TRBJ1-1	CASSVSGRGAFF
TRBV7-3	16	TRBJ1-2	CASSPGGTGTRYGYTF
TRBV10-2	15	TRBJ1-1	CASRDKTPPNTEAFF
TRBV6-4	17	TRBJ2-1	CSGGQGAKSSSYNEQFF